These T cell receptor beta chains were read from a single sample in a study of T cell changes during pregnancy in multiple sclerosis. Sequencing used immunoSEQ multiplex PCR; TCRdb keeps in-frame clones, though not all of them. The sample consists of 40,000 to 55,000 clones, around 94% of them appearing once. The material sequenced was CD4+ T cells from peripheral blood mononuclear cells, taken before pregnancy. These receptors were taken from a female donor with multiple sclerosis, enrolled in a pregnancy study. The CDR3 runs from the conserved cysteine through the conserved F or W. A D gene is named only where the DNA matches it firmly. Clone size, where shown, is once, few, many, or a class for clones that have expanded.

>NA|TRBJ1-3|TRBV18|NA
TGTGCCAGCTCACCACCTTTCGGGGGTGGAAACACCATATATTTT
CASSPPFGGGNTIYF
>NA|TRBJ2-1|TRBV6-4|NA
TGTGTCAGCAGTACACAGAGGGGGAATGAGCAGTTCTTC
CVSSTQRGNEQFF
>NA|TRBJ2-7|TRBV6-1|NA
TGTGCCAGCGGATTGACAGCGAGATCCTACGAGCAGTACTTC
CASGLTARSYEQYF
>few|TRBJ2-2|TRBV5-1|NA
TGCGCCAGCAGCTTGGCCCAGGGGAACACCGGGGAGCTGTTTTTT
CASSLAQGNTGELFF
>NA|TRBJ2-3|TRBV4-1|TRBD2
TGCGCCAGCAGCCGAGGCGGGAGTACGCAGTATTTT
CASSRGGSTQYF
>NA|TRBJ2-7|TRBV27|NA
TGTGCCAGCTCCCCCCGGGACTCCTCCGGCGAGCAGTACTTC
CASSPRDSSGEQYF
>NA|TRBJ2-7|TRBV5-4|TRBD1
TGTGCCACCACTCGGACAGGGGCCTCCTACGAGCAGTACTTC
CATTRTGASYEQYF
>NA|TRBJ1-2|TRBV5-5|NA
TGTGCCAGCAGCGGGGAGGGGGGTACTGGCTATGGCTACACCTTC
CASSGEGGTGYGYTF
>NA|TRBJ2-3|TRBV10-3|NA
TGTGCCATCAGTGGGGGCCAGGGGCGGACAGATACGCAGTATTTT
CAISGGQGRTDTQYF
>once|TRBJ1-2|TRBV27|NA
TGTGCCAGCAGTTTTGGCAGGGCTAACTATGGCTACACCTTC
CASSFGRANYGYTF
>NA|TRBJ2-7|TRBV30|TRBD2
TGTGCAGAAAGGACTAGCGGAACCTACGAGCAGTACTTC
CAERTSGTYEQYF
>medium-sized|TRBJ1-2|TRBV6-4|TRBD1
TGTGCCAGCAGTGAGACAGGGAACTATGGCTACACCTTC
CASSETGNYGYTF
>few|TRBJ2-7|TRBV7-2|TRBD1
TGTGCCAGCAGCTCCGGGACAGGGAGCTACGAGCAGTACTTC
CASSSGTGSYEQYF
>NA|TRBJ1-1|TRBV5-6|TRBD1
TGTGCCAGCAGCTTGTTGGACAGGCACGGTGAAGCTTTCTTT
CASSLLDRHGEAFF
>NA|TRBJ1-1|TRBV5-1|NA
TGCGCCAGCAGCTTGACAGGGATGAACACTGAAGCTTTCTTT
CASSLTGMNTEAFF
>NA|TRBJ1-5|TRBV28|NA
TGTGCCAGCAGCCAAGGACAGAAGAATCAGCCCCAGCATTTT
CASSQGQKNQPQHF
>NA|TRBJ2-1|TRBV5-1|NA
TGCGCCAGCAGCTTGGACAGTTTCAATGAGCAGTTCTTC
CASSLDSFNEQFF
>NA|TRBJ2-5|TRBV28|NA
TGTGCCAGCAGTTTACTCTCGGGATCCGCAGAGACCCAGTACTTC
CASSLLSGSAETQYF
>NA|TRBJ2-7|TRBV6-7|TRBD1
TGTGCCAGCAGTTACGGTCAGGGGGCTTGCGAGCAGTACTTC
CASSYGQGACEQYF
>NA|TRBJ2-1|TRBV29-1|TRBD2
TGCAGCGTTGAAGGATGGGGGGGATTATCTTACAATGAGCAGTTCTTC
CSVEGWGGLSYNEQFF
>NA|TRBJ2-5|TRBV2|TRBD1
TGTGCCAGCAGTAGGGACAGGCAAGAGACCCAGTACTTC
CASSRDRQETQYF
>NA|TRBJ1-2|TRBV27|TRBD1
TGTGCCAGCAGTTGGGGACAGGGGTCTGTTAGCTACACCTTC
CASSWGQGSVSYTF
>NA|TRBJ2-7|TRBV5-5|NA
TGTGCCAGCAGCTTGGCTCCCGCCTACGAGCAGTACTTC
CASSLAPAYEQYF
>NA|TRBJ1-5|TRBV7-9|TRBD1
TGTGCCAGCAGCTTAGCTTGGGACAGGGACAGCAATCAGCCCCAGCATTTT
CASSLAWDRDSNQPQHF
>NA|TRBJ1-4|TRBV4-1|TRBD1
TGCGCCAGCAGCCAAACACAGGGGGCGCGCGAAAAACTGTTTTTT
CASSQTQGAREKLFF
>NA|TRBJ1-2|TRBV30|NA
TGTGCCTGGAGTGTAGCAGGGGCCACTGGCTACACCTTC
CAWSVAGATGYTF
>once|TRBJ2-1|TRBV7-2|NA
TGTGCCAGCAGCCGTTACTCCGGTGAGCAGTTCTTC
CASSRYSGEQFF
>once|TRBJ1-2|TRBV6-5|TRBD1
TGTGCCAGCAGGGGACAGACGCGGGGCTACACCTTC
CASRGQTRGYTF
>NA|TRBJ2-7|TRBV14|TRBD2
TGTGCCAGCAGCCAGGTTCCAGCGGGAGCCTACGAGCAGTACTTC
CASSQVPAGAYEQYF
>NA|TRBJ2-7|TRBV4-1|NA
TGCGCCAGCAGCCAAGTAGACTTTCTGGGACAAAACTACGAGCAGTACTTC
CASSQVDFLGQNYEQYF
>NA|TRBJ2-5|TRBV6-1|NA
TGTGCCACCGGACATTCGATAAAGGGGACCCAGTACTTC
CATGHSIKGTQYF
>NA|TRBJ2-3|TRBV2|TRBD1
TGTGCCAGCAAGAGGGGGCTCCCCCGCACAGATACGCAGTATTTT
CASKRGLPRTDTQYF
>NA|TRBJ2-3|TRBV7-8|NA
TGTGCCAGCAGCTCCTTAGGGAGTATAACAGATACGCAGTATTTT
CASSSLGSITDTQYF
>NA|TRBJ1-5|TRBV19|NA
TGTGCCAGTAGTATAGGGGCGGGGGGGAAATCATATCAGCCCCAGCATTTT
CASSIGAGGKSYQPQHF
>NA|TRBJ2-1|TRBV4-1|TRBD1
TGCGCCAGCAGCTTCCGGGACAGAAACGTCAATGAGCAGTTCTTC
CASSFRDRNVNEQFF
>NA|TRBJ2-1|TRBV19|TRBD2
TGTGCCAGTACCAGCCGATCCGGGACTAGCAAGTTCTTC
CASTSRSGTSKFF
>once|TRBJ2-7|TRBV19|TRBD1
TGTGCCAGTAGTTTTACCCAGGGGGTTGCCTACGAGCAGTACTTC
CASSFTQGVAYEQYF
>NA|TRBJ2-7|TRBV18|NA
TGTGCCAGCTCACTTCCCCCGGCGGCCGAGCAGTACTTC
CASSLPPAAEQYF
>NA|TRBJ2-4|TRBV4-2|NA
TGTGCCAGCAGCCAAGAAGCTAGCGAGAGGAACATTCAGTACTTC
CASSQEASERNIQYF
>NA|TRBJ1-2|TRBV27|TRBD1
TGTGCCAGCAGTCCCCCGGCAGGGGGCATGGATGGCTACACCTTC
CASSPPAGGMDGYTF
>NA|TRBJ1-2|TRBV18|TRBD1
TGTGCCAGCTCACCAGGAGGGGGCGACTACACCTTC
CASSPGGGDYTF
>NA|TRBJ2-7|TRBV18|TRBD2
TGTGCCAGCTCACCCGGGACTAGCGGGACATGGTACGAGCAGTACTTC
CASSPGTSGTWYEQYF
>once|TRBJ1-4|TRBV28|NA
TGTGCCAGCAGTTTGACCCTGTCCGGGAAAAAACTGTTTTTT
CASSLTLSGKKLFF
>NA|TRBJ2-5|TRBV5-1|TRBD1
TGCGCCAGCAGCTTGGGGACAGGGATCGGCGAGACCCAGTACTTC
CASSLGTGIGETQYF